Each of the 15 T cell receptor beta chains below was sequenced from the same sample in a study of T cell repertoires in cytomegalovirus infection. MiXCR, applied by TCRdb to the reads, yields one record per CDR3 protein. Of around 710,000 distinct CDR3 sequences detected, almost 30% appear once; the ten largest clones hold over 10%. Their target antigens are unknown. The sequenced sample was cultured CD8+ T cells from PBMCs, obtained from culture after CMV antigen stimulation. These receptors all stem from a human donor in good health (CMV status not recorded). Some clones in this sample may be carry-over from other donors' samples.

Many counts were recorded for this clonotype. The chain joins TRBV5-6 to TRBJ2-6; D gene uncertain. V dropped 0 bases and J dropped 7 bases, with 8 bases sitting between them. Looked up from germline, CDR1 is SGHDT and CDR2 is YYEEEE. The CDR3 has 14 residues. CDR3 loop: CASSLGRPANVLTF. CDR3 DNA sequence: TGTGCCAGCAGCTTGGGCAGGCCCGCCAACGTCCTGACTTTC.

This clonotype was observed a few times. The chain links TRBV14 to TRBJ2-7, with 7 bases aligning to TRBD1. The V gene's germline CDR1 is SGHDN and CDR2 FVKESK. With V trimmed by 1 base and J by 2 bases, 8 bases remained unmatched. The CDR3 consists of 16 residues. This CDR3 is CASSQGWGQRPYEQYV. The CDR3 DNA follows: TGTGCCAGCAGCCAAGGATGGGGACAGCGACCCTACGAGCAGTACGTC.

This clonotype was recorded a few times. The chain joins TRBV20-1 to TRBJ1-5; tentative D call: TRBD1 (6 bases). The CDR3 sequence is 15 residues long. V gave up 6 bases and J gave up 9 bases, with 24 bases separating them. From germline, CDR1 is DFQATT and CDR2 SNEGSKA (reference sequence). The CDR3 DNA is TGCAGTGCCCCTGGAGAGACAGGCCTTTCAGGGCCCCAGCATTTT. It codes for CSAPGETGLSGPQHF.

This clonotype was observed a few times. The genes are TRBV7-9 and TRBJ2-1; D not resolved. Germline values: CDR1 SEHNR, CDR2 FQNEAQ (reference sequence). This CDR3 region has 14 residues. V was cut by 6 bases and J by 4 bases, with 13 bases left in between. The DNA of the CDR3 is TGTGCCAGCAGTTTCGGAGTCCGGTACAATGAGCAGTTCTTC. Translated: CASSFGVRYNEQFF.

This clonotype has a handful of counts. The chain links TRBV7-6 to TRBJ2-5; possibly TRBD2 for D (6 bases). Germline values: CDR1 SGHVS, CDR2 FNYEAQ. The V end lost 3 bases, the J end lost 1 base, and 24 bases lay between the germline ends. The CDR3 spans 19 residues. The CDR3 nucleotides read TGTGCCAGCAGCTTTGTTACGACCCCCAGACTAGAAGTCCAAGAGACCCAGTACTTC. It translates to CASSFVTTPRLEVQETQYF.

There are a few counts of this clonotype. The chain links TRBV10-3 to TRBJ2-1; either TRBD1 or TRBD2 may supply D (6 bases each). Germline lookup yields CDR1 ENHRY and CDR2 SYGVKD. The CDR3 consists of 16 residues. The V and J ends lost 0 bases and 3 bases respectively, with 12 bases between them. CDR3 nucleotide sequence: TGTGCCATCAGTGAGTCGGTGCGGGGACACTACAATGAGCAGTTCTTC. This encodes CAISESVRGHYNEQFF.

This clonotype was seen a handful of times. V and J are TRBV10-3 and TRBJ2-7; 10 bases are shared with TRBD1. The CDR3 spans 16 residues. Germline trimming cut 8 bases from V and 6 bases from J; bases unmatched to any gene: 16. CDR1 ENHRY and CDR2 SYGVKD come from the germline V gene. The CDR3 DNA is TGTGCCATCGGATTTAGGGTTAGGGACAGGGGAGCCGAGCAGTACTTC. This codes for CAIGFRVRDRGAEQYF.

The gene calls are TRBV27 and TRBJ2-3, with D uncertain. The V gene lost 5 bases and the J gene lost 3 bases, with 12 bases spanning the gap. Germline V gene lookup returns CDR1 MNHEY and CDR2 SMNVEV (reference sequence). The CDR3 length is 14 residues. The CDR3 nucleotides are TGTGCCAGCAGTCAAAGGGTGACGACAGATACGCAGTATTTT. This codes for CASSQRVTTDTQYF.

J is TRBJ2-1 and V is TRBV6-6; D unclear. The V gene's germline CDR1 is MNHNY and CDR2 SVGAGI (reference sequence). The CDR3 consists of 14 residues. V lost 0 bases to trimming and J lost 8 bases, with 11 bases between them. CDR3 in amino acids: CASSYSNVLDEQFF. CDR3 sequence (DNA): TGTGCCAGCAGTTACTCGAATGTCTTAGATGAGCAGTTCTTC.

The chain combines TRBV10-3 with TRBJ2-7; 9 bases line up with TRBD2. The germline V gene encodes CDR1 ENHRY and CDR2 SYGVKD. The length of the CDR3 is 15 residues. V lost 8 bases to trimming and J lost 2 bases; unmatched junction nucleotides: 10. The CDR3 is CAILKGLAPPYEQYF. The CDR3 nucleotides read TGTGCCATCCTAAAGGGACTAGCTCCACCCTACGAGCAGTACTTC.

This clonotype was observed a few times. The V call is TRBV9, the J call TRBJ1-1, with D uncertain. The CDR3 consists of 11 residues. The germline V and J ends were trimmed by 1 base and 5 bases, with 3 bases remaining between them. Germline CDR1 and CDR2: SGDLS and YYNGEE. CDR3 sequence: CASSVRTEAFF. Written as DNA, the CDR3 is TGTGCCAGCAGCGTAAGGACTGAAGCTTTCTTT. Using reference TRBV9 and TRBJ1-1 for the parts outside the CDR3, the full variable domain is DSGVTQTPKHLITATGQRVTLRCSPRSGDLSVYWYQQSLDQGLQFLIQYYNGEERAKGNILERFSAQQFPDLHSELNLSSLELGDSALYFCASSVRTEAFFGQGTRLTVV.

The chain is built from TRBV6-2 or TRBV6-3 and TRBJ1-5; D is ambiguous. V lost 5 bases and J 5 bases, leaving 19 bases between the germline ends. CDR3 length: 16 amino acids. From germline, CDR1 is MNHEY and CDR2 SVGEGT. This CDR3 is CASSGQDRASDQPQHF. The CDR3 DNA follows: TGTGCCAGCAGTGGGCAGGATAGAGCGTCGGATCAGCCCCAGCATTTT.

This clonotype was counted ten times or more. CDR3 sequence: CASSLASGGKETQYF. CDR3 DNA: TGTGCCAGCAGCTTAGCTAGCGGGGGTAAAGAGACCCAGTACTTC. This chain links TRBV7-2 with TRBJ2-5; 9 bases agree with TRBD2. CDR3 length equals 15 residues. CDR1 is SGHTA, CDR2 FQGNSA, per germline. The V and J ends lost 0 bases and 3 bases, in that order; junction bases with no gene match: 2. Full variable domain (remainder filled in from reference TRBV7-2 and TRBJ2-5): GAGVSQSPSNKVTEKGKDVELRCDPISGHTALYWYRQSLGQGLEFLIYFQGNSAPDKSGLPSDRFSAERTGGSVSTLTIQRTQQEDSAVYLCASSLASGGKETQYFGPGTRLLVL.

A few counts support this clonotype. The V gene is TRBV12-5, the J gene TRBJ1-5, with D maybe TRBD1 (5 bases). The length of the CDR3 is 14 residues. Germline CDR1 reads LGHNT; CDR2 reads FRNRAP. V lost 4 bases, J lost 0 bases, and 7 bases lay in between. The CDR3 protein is CASGSQGSNQPQHF. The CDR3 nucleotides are TGTGCTAGTGGTTCTCAGGGTAGCAATCAGCCCCAGCATTTT.

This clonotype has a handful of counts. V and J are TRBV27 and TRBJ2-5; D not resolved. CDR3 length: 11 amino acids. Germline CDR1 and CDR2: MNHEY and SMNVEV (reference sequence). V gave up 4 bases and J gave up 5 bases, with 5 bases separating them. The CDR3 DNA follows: TGTGCCAGCAGTTCGATGGAGACCCAGTACTTC. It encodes CASSSMETQYF.